The TCR beta chain under discussion was sequenced for a study of blood T cells in healthy people across ages (dated by TCRdb to about 2015). About the study as a whole: In model experiments, roughly one uniquely barcoded TCR beta cDNA molecule per two T cells was captured by template switching. The study analyzed two additional independent replicas of 1 million unique cDNA reads from the same blood draw for two donors, one aged 18 to 30 and one aged 80 or older. Four age groups were formed from the donors: young (average approximately 15 years), middle-aged (around 39), aged (about 68) and long-lived (more than 75). Using deep sequencing normalized with unique cDNA molecular identifiers, the study measured how TCR beta repertoire diversity changes with age. Donors of different ages were randomly distributed across sequencing lanes to avoid experimental bias.

Study-wide findings and limitations: Compared with the aged group, more naive CD4+ T cells, fewer expanded clones and increased TCR diversity were shown by the long-lived group, suggesting age selection. Estimates of total diversity from one million sequenced T cells were regarded as lower bounds and underestimates. There was a strong correlation between observed TCR beta diversity and the percentage of naive T cells measured by flow cytometry. As age increased, observed TCR beta diversity per million T cells dropped in a roughly linear way, and a significant reduction was already evident by age roughly 36. Because profiling used bulk unsorted PBMCs, naive and antigen-experienced compartments could not be compared conclusively. Because the CMV infection status of the donors was unknown, age-related changes in expanded clonotypes may potentially have been confounded.

Systemically healthy Caucasian individuals from Russia, 39 in total and aged about 6 to 100 years, were included as donors. Each donor gave approximately 9.4 milliliters of peripheral blood, drawn into EDTA-treated Vacutainer tubes. PBMCs were isolated by Ficoll-Paque density-gradient centrifugation, with at least 6 million obtained per sample. Trizol reagent was used to extract total RNA from the PBMCs, yielding at least 6 micrograms per sample. For every donor, an aliquot of PBMCs went through flow cytometry to measure the percentages of naive CD45RAhigh/CD27high T cells. The trim is 3 bases for V and 5 bases for J, with a gap of 11 bases between the germline ends. The germline V gene (reference sequence) provides CDR1 LGHDT and CDR2 YNNKEL. From its cysteine to its phenylalanine, the CDR3 spans 14 amino acids. The kept DNA is CDR3 alone, 42 bases in frame from the first base. The receptor library was made with 5' RACE. TCRdb records Illumina HiSeq 2500 as the sequencer. A second 7 to 11 cycle PCR used a sample-barcoded 5' primer and a J-beta primer mix. Each TCR beta cDNA molecule received a unique molecular identifier from a template-switch 5' adaptor carrying 12 random nucleotides. Each sample yielded at least 3 million CDR3-containing paired-end reads. First-strand cDNA synthesis was performed from all RNA using the Mint cDNA synthesis kit, with priming by a TRBC-specific oligonucleotide. All cDNA was treated with uracil-DNA glycosylase and then went through a first 18-cycle PCR with the universal primers M1SS and BC2_uni_R. For the original study's pipeline: For normalization, 1 million high-quality reads were randomly selected from each sample, with every read carrying a distinct molecular identifier. Instead of being binned into consensus sequences, reads with shared molecular identifiers were discarded. MiTCR, set to a Q25 quality threshold and the strictest error-elimination algorithm, was used for CDR3 identification, clonotype clustering and error correction. A nonparametric unseen species model using Euler transformation provided a lower-bound estimate of total TCR beta diversity. TCRdb reprocessed the public reads (quality trimming at Q25 with fastp, clone calling with MiXCR) and kept in-frame beta chains. Each entry merges the rows of one CDR3 protein and shows their most common DNA and genes. TCRdb, rather than the study authors, made the V and J calls. This sample is represented by about 640,000 distinct CDR3 sequences; roughly 53% of them were singletons. Clones ranked in the top ten supply about two fifths of the sample.

About this clonotype itself: The specificity of this receptor is unknown. Nothing much larger sits one base from this clone, and base qualities are not available.

The sequenced material came from blood. The sequence was collected from a man in his 60s in good health. This chain joins TRBV3-1 to TRBJ2-1; confidence is insufficient to name the D gene. The CDR3 region reads CASSQRPTHNEQFF. The DNA reads as follows: TGTGCCAGCAGCCAGAGGCCGACCCACAATGAGCAGTTCTTC.